Below are 31 T cell receptor beta chains sequenced from a single sample in a study of blood T cell repertoires in COVID-19. Repertoires were generated with immunoSEQ multiplex PCR, while TCRdb's copy carries only in-frame clones and drops some. The sample consists of about 180,000 clones, more than 70% of them appearing once. Sequenced material: peripheral blood. These TCRs come from a person aged 65-85 years with COVID-19, enrolled during active disease.

This chain joins TRBV28 and TRBJ1-5; TRBD1 matches at 7 bases. The germline V gene encodes CDR1 MDHEN and CDR2 SYDVKM. The length of the CDR3 is 15 residues. V was clipped by 2 bases and J by 6 bases; unmatched bases: 7. The CDR3 coding sequence is TGTGCCAGCAGTTTACCAGGGGGAGTCGGTCAGCCCCAGCATTTT. This encodes CASSLPGGVGQPQHF.

The J gene is TRBJ2-1, the V gene TRBV6-5; the match to TRBD1 covers 8 bases. V dropped 6 bases and J dropped 0; count of bases not matched to a gene: 4. The CDR3 consists of 15 residues. Germline lookup yields CDR1 MNHEY and CDR2 SVGAGI. In DNA, the CDR3 is TGTGCCAGCAGGACAGGGGTCAGCTCCTACAATGAGCAGTTCTTC. It specifies CASRTGVSSYNEQFF.

CDR3 loop: CATSRRESSTDTQYF. The CDR3 DNA is TGTGCCACCAGCAGAAGGGAGAGTAGCACAGATACGCAGTATTTT. The chain has TRBV15 and TRBJ2-3; possibly TRBD2 for D (5 bases). V gave up 2 bases and J gave up 0 bases, with 9 bases separating them. Germline assignment: CDR1 LNHNV and CDR2 YYDKDF (reference sequence). The length of the CDR3 is 15 residues.

This clone appeared a single time. The genes are TRBV5-1 and TRBJ2-7; 7 nucleotides line up with TRBD1. V was pared by 4 bases and J by 1 base, with 5 bases of the junction left unmatched. This CDR3 contains 14 residues. Germline V lookup: CDR1 SGHRS, CDR2 YFSETQ. This CDR3 reads CASSERDRSYEQYF. CDR3 bases: TGCGCCAGCAGCGAGAGGGACAGATCCTACGAGCAGTACTTC.

The chain has TRBV18 and TRBJ2-7; 8 bases match TRBD2. The length of the CDR3 is 14 residues. CDR1 KGHSH and CDR2 LQKENI come from the germline V gene. The junction had 5 bases not matched to a gene; V was cut back by 2 bases and J by 5 bases. The CDR3: CASSPTGTSHEQYF. The CDR3, as DNA: TGTGCCAGCTCACCAACCGGGACTAGTCACGAGCAGTACTTC.

This chain joins TRBV5-1 and TRBJ1-2; 11 nucleotides align to TRBD1. J was trimmed by 6 bases and V by 4 bases; bases with no gene match: 8. This CDR3 region has 15 residues. CDR1 and CDR2 (germline): SGHRS, YFSETQ. The CDR3 DNA reads TGCGCCAGCAGCCCCGGACAGGGGGCCTCGCATGGCTACACCTTC. Translated: CASSPGQGASHGYTF. The full variable domain, with the rest looked up from reference TRBV5-1 and TRBJ1-2, is KAGVTQTPRYLIKTRGQQVTLSCSPISGHRSVSWYQQTPGQGLQFLFEYFSETQRNKGNFPGRFSGRQFSNSRSEMNVSTLELGDSALYLCASSPGQGASHGYTFGSGTRLTVV.

The rearrangement links TRBV24-1 to TRBJ1-5; D not certain. Deletions cut 1 base from V and 5 bases from J, with 8 bases between. Germline lookup yields CDR1 KGHDR and CDR2 SFDVKD. There are 14 residues in the CDR3. The CDR3 DNA sequence: TGTGCCACCAGTGATTTCGGGATAGATCAGCCCCAGCATTTT. Encoded protein: CATSDFGIDQPQHF.

V gene TRBV7-8 combines with J gene TRBJ2-1; 13 bases match TRBD2. This CDR3 is 16 amino acids long. Trimming removed 3 bases from V and 5 bases from J; junction bases left unmatched: 4. Germline CDR1 reads SGHVS; CDR2 reads FQNEAQ. The CDR3 sequence is CASSFRLAGGDNEQFF. The CDR3 nucleotides are TGTGCCAGCAGCTTCCGACTAGCGGGGGGAGACAATGAGCAGTTCTTC.

The J gene is TRBJ1-6, the V gene TRBV11-2, with D maybe TRBD1 (5 bases). V was pared by 3 bases and J by 7 bases, with 22 bases between. Germline V gene lookup returns CDR1 SGHAT and CDR2 FQNNGV. This CDR3 spans 18 amino acids. DNA of the CDR3: TGTGCCAGCAGCTTCGCCAGAGGAGGGACGGGGGGAAATTCACCCCTCCACTTT. Residues: CASSFARGGTGGNSPLHF. The variable domain in full, with the rest retrieved from reference TRBV11-2 and TRBJ1-6, is EAGVAQSPRYKIIEKRQSVAFWCNPISGHATLYWYQQILGQGPKLLIQFQNNGVVDDSQLPKDRFSAERLKGVDSTLKIQPAKLEDSAVYLCASSFARGGTGGNSPLHFGNGTRLTVT.

The rearrangement uses TRBV19 and TRBJ1-5, with D perhaps TRBD1 (5 bases). The CDR3 is 15 amino acids. Trimming took off 4 bases at V and 6 bases at J, with 16 bases between the two ends. From germline, CDR1 is LNHDA and CDR2 SQIVND (reference sequence). The chain's CDR3 is CASSTPGGSGQPQHF. The CDR3 coding sequence is TGTGCCAGTAGTACCCCCGGGGGGTCAGGTCAGCCCCAGCATTTT.

The CDR3 region has the DNA TGTGCCAGCAGTCTTCCTAGCGGGAGAAGGTACGAGCAGTACTTC. Its translation: CASSLPSGRRYEQYF. The chain joins TRBV14 to TRBJ2-7, with 10 bases fitting TRBD2. CDR1 is SGHDN and CDR2 is FVKESK in the germline V gene. CDR3 size: 15 residues. Trimming at V came to 6 bases and at J to 4 bases, leaving 9 bases not matched to a gene. The complete variable domain, with remaining parts taken from reference TRBV14 and TRBJ2-7, reads EAGVTQFPSHSVIEKGQTVTLRCDPISGHDNLYWYRRVMGKEIKFLLHFVKESKQDESGMPNNRFLAERTGGTYSTLKVQPAELEDSGVYFCASSLPSGRRYEQYFGPGTRLTVT.

The chain carries TRBV3-1 (or the pseudogene TRBV3-2) and TRBJ2-2; no clear D gene. Between the trimmed V and J ends, which lost 3 bases and 8 bases, there was a span of 4 bases. There are 11 residues in the CDR3. Germline-derived CDR1 and CDR2 are LGHDT and YNNKEL (reference sequence). The CDR3 nucleotides read TGTGCCAGCAGCCAGGAGGGGGAGCTGTTTTTT. This translates into CASSQEGELFF.

The chain has TRBV6-6 and TRBJ1-6, with D possibly matching TRBD1 (6 bases). CDR3 length equals 20 residues. Trimming left V 6 bases short and J 0 bases short, with 24 bases between. Germline V gene data show CDR1 as MNHNY and CDR2 as SVGAGI (reference sequence). Written as DNA, the CDR3 is TGTGCCAGCAGCCACAACACAGGGCTCGGATCGAGCTCCTATAATTCACCCCTCCACTTT. Translated: CASSHNTGLGSSSYNSPLHF.

This clone came up once. The gene calls are TRBV6-2 or TRBV6-3 and TRBJ2-7; 7 nucleotides line up with TRBD1. CDR1 and CDR2 (germline): MNHEY, SVGEGT. Germline trimming cut 0 bases from V and 6 bases from J; bases unmatched to any gene: 11. CDR3 length: 16 residues. The CDR3 region has the DNA TGTGCCAGCAGTTACTCGTCGACAGGGATCCGTCGCGAGCAGTACTTC. Translated: CASSYSSTGIRREQYF.

V usage is TRBV27 and J usage is TRBJ1-2; 10 bases are shared with TRBD1. Germline-derived CDR1 and CDR2 are MNHEY and SMNVEV (reference sequence). The V gene end was trimmed by 7 bases and the J gene end by 4 bases; junction bases not matched to a gene: 9. The CDR3 loop spans 15 amino acids. For the CDR3, the DNA is TGTGCCAGCACCGGGACAGGGGCACAATTCTATGGCTACACCTTC. Residues: CASTGTGAQFYGYTF.

The V gene is TRBV13, the J gene TRBJ2-7; 10 bases match TRBD1. Germline loops: CDR1 PRHDT, CDR2 FYEKMQ (reference sequence). The V and J ends lost 5 bases and 5 bases, in that order; junction bases with no gene match: 6. This CDR3 region has 14 residues. The CDR3 DNA is TGTGCCAGCAGCGAGGGACAGGGGACCAACGAGCAGTACTTC. Encoded protein: CASSEGQGTNEQYF.

V usage is TRBV6-5 and J usage is TRBJ2-1, with 8 bases fitting TRBD2. The CDR3 spans 14 residues. Germline V gene lookup returns CDR1 MNHEY and CDR2 SVGAGI. The V gene end was trimmed by 2 bases and the J gene end by 8 bases; junction bases not matched to a gene: 5. CDR3 loop: CASSYLSGNYEQFF. The DNA for the CDR3 is TGTGCCAGCAGTTACCTTAGCGGGAATTATGAGCAGTTCTTC.

This clone was seen once. The V call is TRBV5-6, the J call TRBJ1-2, with D perhaps matching TRBD1 (5 bases). The CDR3 consists of 14 residues. The V and J ends lost 2 bases and 1 base respectively, with 9 bases between them. Per the germline V gene, CDR1 is SGHDT and CDR2 is YYEEEE. This CDR3 is CASSLTGFNYGYTF. DNA for the CDR3: TGTGCCAGCAGCTTAACAGGCTTTAACTATGGCTACACCTTC.

The chain links TRBV6-5 to TRBJ1-2; D uncertain. The V gene lost 8 bases and the J gene lost 0 bases, with 16 bases spanning the gap. This CDR3 contains 15 residues. Germline V gene lookup returns CDR1 MNHEY and CDR2 SVGAGI. The CDR3 sequence is CASSPAGFSNYGYTF. The CDR3 DNA reads TGTGCCAGCTCCCCCGCCGGGTTTTCTAACTATGGCTACACCTTC.

This clone turned up a few times. The rearrangement joins TRBV6-5 to TRBJ1-5; 8 bases map to TRBD1. J gave up 2 bases and V 8 bases, and 5 bases lay outside the gene matches. Germline CDR1 is MNHEY and CDR2 is SVGAGI. This CDR3 spans 14 amino acids. The CDR3, as DNA: TGTGCCAGCGGGGTGGACAGGGGCAATCAGCCCCAGCATTTT. It yields the protein CASGVDRGNQPQHF.

This clone showed up just once. The CDR3 sequence is CASKLEDRPNGYTF. The CDR3 DNA sequence: TGTGCCAGCAAGTTGGAAGACAGGCCTAATGGCTACACCTTC. V usage is TRBV28 and J usage is TRBJ1-2; possible D gene TRBD1, 6 bases. The CDR3 spans 14 residues. Germline-derived CDR1 and CDR2 are MDHEN and SYDVKM. Trimming took 7 bases from V and 6 from J, leaving 18 bases between them.

The chain uses TRBV29-1 and TRBJ2-1, with D hard to call. There are 11 residues in the CDR3. CDR1 and CDR2 (germline): SQVTM, ANQGSEA. The V gene lost 2 bases and the J gene lost 10 bases, with 9 bases spanning the gap. The CDR3 reads CSVETNPEQFF. CDR3 coding DNA: TGCAGCGTTGAAACTAACCCAGAGCAGTTCTTC.

The chain has TRBV4-3 and TRBJ2-5, with 10 bases lining up with TRBD2. V lost 0 bases to trimming and J lost 4 bases; unmatched junction nucleotides: 14. The CDR3 totals 19 residues. CDR1 is LGHNA and CDR2 is YSLEER in the germline V gene. CDR3 in amino acids: CASSQDPPAGGVFGETQYF. CDR3 in DNA: TGCGCCAGCAGCCAAGATCCGCCAGCGGGGGGGGTATTTGGAGAGACCCAGTACTTC.

This chain uses TRBV5-6 with TRBJ2-5, with 8 bases fitting TRBD1. The V gene end was trimmed by 4 bases and the J gene end by 3 bases; junction bases not matched to a gene: 5. CDR1 and CDR2 (germline): SGHDT, YYEEEE. The CDR3 has 14 amino acids. The CDR3 nucleotides read TGTGCCAGCAGCGCCCTGACAGGGGAAGAGACCCAGTACTTC. It encodes CASSALTGEETQYF.

This chain connects TRBV7-9 to TRBJ2-2; 8 nucleotides match TRBD1. The CDR3 consists of 16 residues. The V and J ends lost 7 bases and 2 bases, in that order; junction bases with no gene match: 9. Germline CDR1 and CDR2: SEHNR and FQNEAQ (reference sequence). As DNA, the CDR3 is TGTGCCAGCAACCTCCGACAGGGGCTTAACACCGGGGAGCTGTTTTTT. This encodes CASNLRQGLNTGELFF.

V gene TRBV18 combines with J gene TRBJ1-2; D remains ambiguous. Deletions cut 2 bases from V and 6 bases from J, with 13 bases between. The CDR3 is 14 residues long. Germline V gives CDR1 KGHSH, CDR2 LQKENI. The CDR3 DNA follows: TGTGCCAGCTCACCATCCGGGAGAGACCATGGCTACACCTTC. It codes for CASSPSGRDHGYTF.

The V call is TRBV9, the J call TRBJ1-2; D unclear. CDR1 is SGDLS and CDR2 is YYNGEE in the germline V gene. This CDR3 has 12 amino acids. The germline V and J ends were trimmed by 3 bases and 1 base, with 4 bases remaining between them. The CDR3 protein is CASSGRNYGYTF. In DNA, the CDR3 is TGTGCCAGCAGCGGTCGTAACTATGGCTACACCTTC.

The chain has TRBV9 and TRBJ2-7; D perhaps matches TRBD1 (7 bases). Germline CDR1 reads SGDLS; CDR2 reads YYNGEE. The CDR3 has 16 amino acids. V gave up 4 bases and J gave up 0 bases, with 17 bases separating them. The CDR3 is CASSKAQGGRSYEQYF. Here the CDR3 DNA reads TGTGCCAGCAGCAAAGCGCAGGGGGGCCGCTCCTACGAGCAGTACTTC.

V is TRBV6-1 and J is TRBJ2-2, with 11 bases fitting TRBD2. CDR3 length: 19 amino acids. CDR1 MNHNS and CDR2 SASEGT come from the germline V gene. J was trimmed by 8 bases and V by 4 bases; bases with no gene match: 18. The CDR3 loop reads CASSAGTQLYSGRVGELFF. The CDR3 DNA sequence: TGTGCCAGCAGTGCCGGGACACAGTTGTATAGCGGGAGGGTAGGGGAGCTGTTTTTT.

The chain combines TRBV3-1 (or the pseudogene TRBV3-2) with TRBJ1-2; D is uncertain. The CDR3 length is 13 residues. CDR1 and CDR2 (germline): LGHDT, YNNKEL (reference sequence). V lost 3 bases and J 8 bases, leaving 13 bases between the germline ends. The CDR3 reads CASSHRFFPGYTF. The CDR3 DNA reads TGTGCCAGCAGCCACAGGTTCTTTCCGGGCTACACCTTC.

The chain carries TRBV18 and TRBJ1-4, with TRBD1 as a possible D gene (6 bases). From germline, CDR1 is KGHSH and CDR2 LQKENI. The V gene lost 1 base and the J gene lost 3 bases, with 15 bases spanning the gap. The CDR3 is 17 amino acids. CDR3 residues: CASSPQPPGHPNEKLFF. Written as DNA, the CDR3 is TGTGCCAGCTCACCACAACCCCCGGGACACCCTAATGAAAAACTGTTTTTT.